Each of the 27 T cell receptor beta chains below was sequenced from the same sample in a study of shared clonotypes between healthy human individuals. Profiled with immunoSEQ multiplex PCR; TCRdb holds only in-frame clones, not every one. This table has 2 million to 2.5 million clones, less than 95% appearing once. Naive CD8 cells lacked CD45RO, underwent positive selection for CCR7 and left out terminally differentiated effector memory CD45RA+ cells. Sequenced: naive CD8+ T cells sorted from blood. These receptors all come from a man between 18 and 29 years old in good health.

Details on this clone: Germline is not matched at one junction end, which may reflect a read error. The chain has TRBV15 and TRBJ2-1; 7 nucleotides align to TRBD2. Germline loops: CDR1 LNHNV, CDR2 YYDKDF (reference sequence). CDR3 length equals 14 residues. The CDR3 bases are TGTGCCACCAGCAGTGCCCGGGACTACGATGAGCAGTTCTTC. Protein product: CATSSARDYDEQFF. The entire variable domain, with the rest obtained from reference TRBV15 and TRBJ2-1, is as follows: DAMVIQNPRYQVTQFGKPVTLSCSQTLNHNVMYWYQQKSSQAPKLLFHYYDKDFNNEADTPDNFQSRRPNTSFCFLDIRSPGLGDTAMYLCATSSARDYDEQFFGPGTRLTVL.

The chain couples TRBV7-8 to TRBJ1-2; D uncertain. Germline lookup yields CDR1 SGHVS and CDR2 FQNEAQ. This CDR3 has 15 amino acids. V was shortened by 3 bases and J by 4 bases, with 15 bases between the two germline ends. The CDR3 nucleotides read TGTGCCAGCAGCTTCGGGTACACTGAGGGCTATGGCTACACCTTC. Translated: CASSFGYTEGYGYTF.

The chain links TRBV10-3 to TRBJ2-3; tentative D call: TRBD1 (6 bases). CDR1 ENHRY and CDR2 SYGVKD come from the germline V gene. This CDR3 has 15 amino acids. CDR3 sequence (DNA): TGTGCTACAGGGCAGGAAAACCTTCGCACAGATACGCAGTATTTT. Its protein is CATGQENLRTDTQYF.

The V call is TRBV5-1, the J call TRBJ2-7; a weak D match, TRBD1 (6 bases). The V end was cut by 4 bases, the J end by 2 bases, with 16 bases between. Germline loops: CDR1 SGHRS, CDR2 YFSETQ. This CDR3 has 15 residues. CDR3 region: CASSIPDSPTYEQYF. CDR3 DNA: TGCGCCAGCAGCATTCCGGACAGTCCGACCTACGAGCAGTACTTC.

V gene TRBV4-1 combines with J gene TRBJ2-3; 9 bases agree with TRBD2. The ends lost 3 bases at V and 2 bases at J; junction bases unmatched: 6. The CDR3 consists of 16 residues. Germline lookup yields CDR1 MGHRA and CDR2 YSYEKL. The CDR3 here is CASSQIAGANTDTQYF. The CDR3, as DNA: TGCGCCAGCAGCCAGATAGCGGGGGCGAACACAGATACGCAGTATTTT.

The chain employs TRBV5-8 and TRBJ2-6, with D tentatively TRBD1 (6 bases). This CDR3 is 19 amino acids long. The ends were cut back, 0 bases at V and 1 base at J, with 17 bases in the middle. CDR1 is SGHTS, CDR2 YDEGEE, per germline. CDR3 protein: CASSLGTGNLFSGANVLTF. The CDR3 coding sequence is TGTGCCAGCAGCTTGGGCACAGGGAACCTTTTTTCTGGGGCCAACGTCCTGACTTTC.

The chain is built from TRBV5-8 and TRBJ2-1; TRBD2 matches 8 bases. In germline, CDR1 is SGHTS, CDR2 YDEGEE. This CDR3 region has 15 residues. J was trimmed by 6 bases and V by 4 bases; bases with no gene match: 9. The CDR3 DNA follows: TGTGCCAGCAGCGAGGGACTAGTGGGGATCAATGAGCAGTTCTTC. This translates into CASSEGLVGINEQFF.

About this clone itself: Other DNA sequences from this sample encode an identical CDR3 as well. The CDR3 loop is CAISVGNTEAFF. CDR3 bases: TGTGCCATCAGTGTAGGAAACACTGAAGCTTTCTTT. The rearrangement links TRBV10-3 to TRBJ1-1, with D uncertain. The CDR3 consists of 12 residues. The V gene's germline CDR1 is ENHRY and CDR2 SYGVKD. Trimming removed 4 bases from V and 2 bases from J, with 5 bases in between.

This clone was seen only a few times. This sequence joins TRBV9 and TRBJ1-1, with D perhaps TRBD1 (5 bases). Germline CDR1 is SGDLS and CDR2 is YYNGEE. This CDR3 spans 12 amino acids. V was clipped by 2 bases and J by 8 bases, with 10 bases between them. The CDR3 spells CASSVGLGEAFF. CDR3 nucleotides: TGTGCCAGCAGCGTGGGACTCGGGGAAGCTTTCTTT. The variable domain in full, completed from reference TRBV9 and TRBJ1-1, reads DSGVTQTPKHLITATGQRVTLRCSPRSGDLSVYWYQQSLDQGLQFLIQYYNGEERAKGNILERFSAQQFPDLHSELNLSSLELGDSALYFCASSVGLGEAFFGQGTRLTVV.

Only one count was recorded for this clone. This chain joins TRBV2 and TRBJ1-5; D may be TRBD1 (6 bases). The CDR3 spans 13 residues. Germline V gene sequence: CDR1 SNHLY, CDR2 FYNNEI. The V end lost 7 bases, the J end lost 3 bases, and 10 bases lay between the germline ends. The CDR3 region is CASTGAVNQPQHF. The CDR3 DNA sequence: TGTGCCAGCACGGGGGCAGTCAATCAGCCCCAGCATTTT.

This chain joins TRBV10-1 and TRBJ2-1, with 7 bases lining up with TRBD2. Germline lookup yields CDR1 WNHNN and CDR2 SYGVQD (reference sequence). The CDR3 totals 15 residues. The junction had 7 bases not matched to a gene; V was cut back by 4 bases and J by 4 bases. The CDR3 DNA sequence: TGCGCCAGCAGTGGAGGCGGGGGAAATTACAATGAGCAGTTCTTC. Translated, it gives CASSGGGGNYNEQFF.

The chain joins TRBV28 to TRBJ1-2; TRBD1 matches 8 bases. The CDR3 runs 16 residues. The junction had 10 bases not matched to a gene; V was cut back by 7 bases and J by 0 bases. Germline values: CDR1 MDHEN, CDR2 SYDVKM. The CDR3 sequence is CASKPQGAFANYGYTF. In DNA form, the CDR3 reads TGTGCCAGCAAACCCCAGGGGGCGTTTGCTAACTATGGCTACACCTTC.

A note on this clone: The same CDR3 also results from other DNA sequences found in this sample. The J gene is TRBJ1-1, the V gene TRBV13, with 9 bases matching TRBD1. There are 15 residues in the CDR3. Germline-derived CDR1 and CDR2 are PRHDT and FYEKMQ (reference sequence). V lost 0 bases, J lost 5 bases, and 4 bases stayed unmatched. DNA of the CDR3: TGTGCCAGCAGCTTAGGAGGACAGGGGAGGACTGAAGCTTTCTTT. It specifies CASSLGGQGRTEAFF.

The chain recombines TRBV27 with TRBJ2-1; the match to TRBD2 covers 10 bases. V dropped 5 bases and J dropped 7; count of bases not matched to a gene: 8. The CDR3 runs to 15 residues. Germline lookup yields CDR1 MNHEY and CDR2 SMNVEV (reference sequence). CDR3 nucleotide sequence: TGTGCCAGCAGTCAATTAGCGGGAGGTTTTAATGAGCAGTTCTTC. This encodes CASSQLAGGFNEQFF.

The chain uses TRBV4-1 and TRBJ2-5; 8 bases are shared with TRBD2. V shed 7 bases and J 11 bases; nucleotides not matched to a gene: 12. This CDR3 is built from 13 residues. The germline V gene has CDR1 MGHRA and CDR2 YSYEKL. CDR3 DNA: TGCGCCAGCACCCCAAATAGCGGGGTCCCTCAGTACTTC. This codes for CASTPNSGVPQYF.

This sequence joins TRBV4-1 and TRBJ2-7; 10 nucleotides agree with TRBD2. The V gene end was trimmed by 5 bases and the J gene end by 0 bases; junction bases not matched to a gene: 7. Germline V lookup: CDR1 MGHRA, CDR2 YSYEKL. This CDR3 has 16 amino acids. In nucleotides, the CDR3 is TGCGCCAGCAGCTACCGACTAGCGGGTGCCTCCTACGAGCAGTACTTC. It is translated as CASSYRLAGASYEQYF.

The chain joins TRBV13 to TRBJ2-3; 8 bases are shared with TRBD2. The J segment lost 2 bases and the V segment lost 4 bases, leaving 11 bases of the junction unmatched. CDR3 length: 17 residues. In germline, CDR1 is PRHDT, CDR2 FYEKMQ (reference sequence). The CDR3 reads CASSWTLLAASTDTQYF. The CDR3 nucleotides are TGTGCCAGCAGCTGGACACTACTAGCGGCGTCCACAGATACGCAGTATTTT.

Regarding this clone: At one boundary the junction diverges from the germline segment, which might be a read error. This chain joins TRBV5-1 and TRBJ2-7, with D tentatively TRBD1 (5 bases). CDR3 size: 14 residues. The V gene's germline CDR1 is SGHRS and CDR2 YFSETQ. CDR3 amino acids: CASSLAWGSHEQYF. CDR3 bases: TGCGCCAGCAGCTTGGCTTGGGGCTCCCACGAGCAGTACTTC.

This chain links TRBV5-6 with TRBJ2-3, with 8 bases that match TRBD1. Trimming cost V 0 bases and J 2 bases; bases outside gene matches: 11. Per germline, CDR1 SGHDT and CDR2 YYEEEE. The CDR3 has 18 amino acids. This CDR3 reads CASSLVGPGQVVTDTQYF. CDR3 nucleotide sequence: TGTGCCAGCAGCTTGGTAGGACCGGGACAGGTTGTCACAGATACGCAGTATTTT.

The rearrangement joins TRBV4-1 to TRBJ2-7; D remains unclear. V dropped 4 bases and J dropped 3 bases, with 13 bases sitting between them. The germline gives CDR1 MGHRA, CDR2 YSYEKL. The CDR3 is made up of 14 amino acids. Here the CDR3 reads CASSRARMDYEQYF. The DNA of the CDR3 is TGCGCCAGCAGCCGAGCCCGAATGGACTACGAGCAGTACTTC.

The chain carries TRBV28 and TRBJ1-5; perhaps TRBD1 as D (5 bases). Trimming removed 4 bases from V and 3 bases from J, with 10 bases in between. This CDR3 region has 14 residues. Germline-derived CDR1 and CDR2 are MDHEN and SYDVKM. DNA for the CDR3: TGTGCCAGCAGTTATGGGGGGACCAATCAGCCCCAGCATTTT. Its translation: CASSYGGTNQPQHF.

The chain recombines TRBV27 with TRBJ1-4; 7 positions agree with TRBD1. The CDR3 sequence is 15 residues long. The germline V gene encodes CDR1 MNHEY and CDR2 SMNVEV (reference sequence). V trimming: 4 bases; J trimming: 6 bases; junction bases outside the gene matches: 8. The CDR3 region has the DNA TGTGCCAGCAGTTCCTCTGGACAGGTGGATGAAAAACTGTTTTTT. This codes for CASSSSGQVDEKLFF.

V and J are TRBV2 and TRBJ2-7; D unclear. The germline V and J ends were trimmed by 2 bases and 7 bases, with 12 bases remaining between them. The germline V gene encodes CDR1 SNHLY and CDR2 FYNNEI. The CDR3 spans 13 residues. CDR3 DNA: TGTGCCAGCAGTGAAACCTGGGAACGGGAGCAGTACTTC. Its protein product is CASSETWEREQYF.

In the case of this clone: This sample includes further DNA sequences coding for the same CDR3. The V gene is TRBV7-9, the J gene TRBJ2-1; D is tentatively TRBD1 or TRBD2 (5 bases each). V lost 4 bases and J lost 1, with 5 bases in between. Germline CDR1 and CDR2: SEHNR and FQNEAQ (reference sequence). The CDR3 loop spans 13 amino acids. The CDR3 sequence: CASSWGSYNEQFF. CDR3 coding DNA: TGTGCCAGCAGCTGGGGGTCCTACAATGAGCAGTTCTTC.

The chain couples TRBV6-6 to TRBJ1-5; 8 nucleotides align to TRBD1. The trim removed 7 bases at V and 4 bases at J, leaving 9 bases unmatched. The CDR3 is made up of 15 amino acids. The germline gives CDR1 MNHNY, CDR2 SVGAGI (reference sequence). The CDR3 bases are TGTGCCAGCACCCCTACGGGACAGGAGAATCAGCCCCAGCATTTT. Its protein is CASTPTGQENQPQHF.

The J gene is TRBJ2-1, the V gene TRBV7-9; 7 positions match TRBD2. Germline CDR1 SEHNR, CDR2 FQNEAQ (reference sequence). Losses at the gene ends were 5 bases for V and 0 bases for J; bases not matched to a gene: 4. The CDR3 has 15 amino acids. The CDR3, as DNA: TGTGCCAGCAGCCGGGACTACAGCTCCTACAATGAGCAGTTCTTC. Amino acid sequence: CASSRDYSSYNEQFF.

The V call is TRBV5-6, the J call TRBJ2-3; D is ambiguous. This CDR3 contains 14 residues. V gave up 5 bases and J gave up 2 bases, with 12 bases separating them. Germline CDR1 SGHDT, CDR2 YYEEEE. CDR3 DNA: TGTGCCAGCAGTTACGGTACCCCCACAGATACGCAGTATTTT. Translation gives CASSYGTPTDTQYF.